Listed here are 5 T cell receptor beta chains from one sample, sequenced in a study of control samples from healthy donors and cancer patients. The data were produced by immunoSEQ multiplex PCR, yet TCRdb's version contains in-frame clones alone and is incomplete. This sample has 130,000 to 150,000 clones, with 85% to 95% found just once. Material for sequencing was PBMCs. The receptors here all came from a man between 60 and 75 years old with colorectal cancer.

The V call is TRBV3-1 (or the pseudogene TRBV3-2), the J call TRBJ2-3; TRBD1 aligns across 8 bases. Germline values: CDR1 LGHDT, CDR2 YNNKEL (reference sequence). The CDR3 contains 15 residues. Trimming cost V 2 bases and J 0 bases; bases outside gene matches: 1. CDR3 bases: TGTGCCAGCAGCCAAACAGGGGGGAGCACAGATACGCAGTATTTT. Its translation is CASSQTGGSTDTQYF.

CDR3 sequence: CASSFPVRGDYGYTF. The CDR3 DNA follows: TGTGCCAGCAGCTTCCCGGTTAGGGGTGACTATGGCTACACCTTC. The rearrangement uses TRBV5-6 and TRBJ1-2; perhaps TRBD1 as D (5 bases). The V gene's germline CDR1 is SGHDT and CDR2 YYEEEE. Trimming removed 2 bases at V and 3 bases at J, with 14 bases between. The CDR3 has 15 residues. The full variable domain, rest sourced from reference TRBV5-6 and TRBJ1-2, is DAGVTQSPTHLIKTRGQQVTLRCSPKSGHDTVSWYQQALGQGPQFIFQYYEEEERQRGNFPDRFSGHQFPNYSSELNVNALLLGDSALYLCASSFPVRGDYGYTFGSGTRLTVV.

This chain joins TRBV5-1 and TRBJ1-6; 7 positions agree with TRBD1. J gave up 7 bases and V 0 bases, and 4 bases lay outside the gene matches. Germline CDR1 reads SGHRS; CDR2 reads YFSETQ. This CDR3 is 15 amino acids long. CDR3: CASSLGTGENSPLHF. DNA for the CDR3: TGCGCCAGCAGCTTGGGGACAGGAGAAAATTCACCCCTCCACTTT.

The chain is built from TRBV5-1 and TRBJ2-3, with TRBD2 identical over 14 bases. CDR1 and CDR2 (germline): SGHRS, YFSETQ. The CDR3 is 19 amino acids. Germline trimming cut 4 bases from V and 0 bases from J; bases unmatched to any gene: 10. The CDR3 here is CASSPTYRLAGGSTDTQYF. The CDR3 coding sequence is TGCGCCAGCAGCCCGACCTATCGACTAGCGGGGGGGAGCACAGATACGCAGTATTTT.

This clone was observed a single time. The V and J genes are TRBV5-1 and TRBJ2-3, with D possibly TRBD2 on 6 matching bases. Germline V lookup: CDR1 SGHRS, CDR2 YFSETQ. This CDR3 contains 15 residues. The V gene lost 2 bases and the J gene lost 4 bases, with 14 bases spanning the gap. In DNA form, the CDR3 reads TGCGCCAGCAGCTTACTAGGGACTGACCCAGATACGCAGTATTTT. Translated, it gives CASSLLGTDPDTQYF.